Shown below are 27 T cell receptor beta chains from a single sample sequenced in a study of blood T cell repertoires in COVID-19 (TCRdb year 2020). Libraries came from the immunoSEQ multiplex PCR assay. TCRdb re-hosts the immuneACCESS table, in-frame sequences only. Its copies lack some clones; in the studies checked, an unresolved V gene accounts for under half of them, and the cause for the rest is not known. The sample yields some 150,000 clones; roughly 88% were counted once. The ten largest clones represent more than 1% of the sample. Input material: PBMCs or T cells enriched from blood (not recorded which). The receptor set was obtained from a woman aged 25 to 39 with acute COVID-19.

This clone was recorded at least ten times. The chain joins TRBV30 to TRBJ2-2; D unresolved. The CDR3 has 13 amino acids. The germline CDR1 and CDR2 sequences are GTSNPN and SVGIG (reference sequence). Trimming removed 4 bases from V and 7 bases from J, with 13 bases in between. For the CDR3, the DNA is TGTGCCTGGACAGTGGGCCTGGGCGGGGAGCTGTTTTTT. Encoded protein: CAWTVGLGGELFF. Full variable domain (rest looked up from reference TRBV30 and TRBJ2-2): SQTIHQWPATLVQPVGSPLSLECTVEGTSNPNLYWYRQAAGRGLQLLFYSVGIGQISSEVPQNLSASRPQDRQFILSSKKLLLSDSGFYLCAWTVGLGGELFFGEGSRLTVL.

This CDR3 is CASSLESWIPGTEAFF. For the CDR3, the DNA is TGTGCCAGCAGCTTAGAGTCATGGATTCCGGGCACTGAAGCTTTCTTT. The chain joins TRBV11-2 to TRBJ1-1; D call uncertain. The V end lost 0 bases, the J end lost 4 bases, and 15 bases lay between the germline ends. Germline-derived CDR1 and CDR2 are SGHAT and FQNNGV. The CDR3 is 16 residues long.

This clone came up once. This chain uses TRBV4-1 with TRBJ2-5, with D unclear. The V end was cut by 1 base, the J end by 5 bases, with 11 bases between. CDR1 MGHRA and CDR2 YSYEKL come from the germline V gene. The CDR3 is 14 residues long. CDR3 sequence reads: CASSQGMSAETQYF. CDR3 nucleotides: TGCGCCAGCAGCCAAGGTATGAGCGCGGAGACCCAGTACTTC.

This clone has more than one count but fewer than ten. The chain combines TRBV24-1 with TRBJ2-4; the match to TRBD1 covers 7 bases. Germline CDR1 is KGHDR and CDR2 is SFDVKD. V lost 2 bases, J lost 9 bases, and 3 bases stayed unmatched. The CDR3 is 13 residues long. The CDR3 loop reads CATSDSRGSIQYF. CDR3 coding DNA: TGTGCCACCAGTGATTCCAGGGGGTCCATTCAGTACTTC.

The chain uses TRBV19 and TRBJ2-3, with a tentative D call TRBD2 (5 bases). The length of the CDR3 is 16 residues. Looked up from germline, CDR1 is LNHDA and CDR2 is SQIVND (reference sequence). V dropped 3 bases and J dropped 0 bases, with 13 bases sitting between them. CDR3 coding DNA: TGTGCCAGTAGTATTTCGGGATCTATAAGCACAGATACGCAGTATTTT. Residues: CASSISGSISTDTQYF.

This sequence joins TRBV4-3 and TRBJ1-6, with TRBD1 matching over 8 bases. This CDR3 has 18 amino acids. From germline, CDR1 is LGHNA and CDR2 YSLEER. Trimming cost V 0 bases and J 7 bases; bases outside gene matches: 11. CDR3 DNA sequence: TGCGCCAGCAGCCAAGAGAGTCCGCCACAGGGGGTCAATTCACCCCTCCACTTT. Its protein is CASSQESPPQGVNSPLHF.

The genes are TRBV28 and TRBJ1-2; no clear D. The CDR3 runs to 13 residues. Germline V gives CDR1 MDHEN, CDR2 SYDVKM. Trimming left V 3 bases short and J 8 bases short, with 13 bases between. The CDR3 coding sequence is TGTGCCAGCAGTTTCCCCAACAGTCTAGGCTACACCTTC. As protein: CASSFPNSLGYTF.

The V call is TRBV6-5, the J call TRBJ1-6; the match to TRBD1 covers 8 bases. The trim removed 0 bases at V and 6 bases at J, leaving 4 bases unmatched. Germline CDR1 is MNHEY and CDR2 is SVGAGI. The CDR3 has 16 residues. The CDR3 reads CASSYSRGQANSPLHF. CDR3 nucleotides: TGTGCCAGCAGTTACTCGAGGGGACAGGCTAATTCACCCCTCCACTTT.

The J gene is TRBJ1-2, the V gene TRBV28; tentative D call: TRBD1 (6 bases). This CDR3 region has 16 residues. V was clipped by 2 bases and J by 4 bases, with 17 bases between them. Germline loops: CDR1 MDHEN, CDR2 SYDVKM. Written as DNA, the CDR3 is TGTGCCAGCAGTTTACAAGGGGGGGCAAACCGCTATGGCTACACCTTC. This translates into CASSLQGGANRYGYTF.

This chain links TRBV2 with TRBJ2-1; TRBD2 matches 8 bases. The CDR3 sequence is 17 residues long. V was clipped by 7 bases and J by 1 base; unmatched bases: 12. Germline V CDR1 and CDR2: SNHLY, FYNNEI. DNA of the CDR3: TGTGCCAGCAAGGTGTTAACTAGCGGAGATTCCTACAATGAGCAGTTCTTC. Its protein is CASKVLTSGDSYNEQFF.

This chain's CDR3 is CASSLAGADYTTDTQYF. The CDR3 DNA reads as TGTGCCAGCAGCTTAGCCGGTGCGGATTATACCACAGATACGCAGTATTTT. This chain joins TRBV7-9 and TRBJ2-3, with D uncertain. V was trimmed by 0 bases and J by 2 bases, leaving 15 bases between them. CDR1 SEHNR and CDR2 FQNEAQ come from the germline V gene (reference sequence). This CDR3 comprises 17 residues.

The V and J genes are TRBV5-4 and TRBJ1-2, with TRBD1 matching over 10 bases. Germline lookup yields CDR1 SGHNT and CDR2 YYREEE (reference sequence). This CDR3 has 15 residues. Trimming took 4 bases from V and 4 from J; bases not matched to a gene: 7. CDR3 protein: CASSDRQGATYGYTF. For the CDR3, the DNA is TGTGCCAGCAGCGATCGACAGGGGGCTACCTATGGCTACACCTTC.

The V and J genes are TRBV7-2 and TRBJ1-5; tentatively, D is TRBD1 (6 bases). V was clipped by 4 bases and J by 2 bases, with 9 bases between them. CDR1 and CDR2 from the germline V gene are SGHTA and FQGNSA. The CDR3 has 14 amino acids. Written as DNA, the CDR3 is TGTGCCAGCAGCTCCAGGGGAGGCAATCAGCCCCAGCATTTT. Residues: CASSSRGGNQPQHF.

V is TRBV10-3 and J is TRBJ2-3; D is possibly TRBD2 (6 bases). This CDR3 has 13 residues. CDR1 is ENHRY, CDR2 SYGVKD, per germline. Trimming shortened V by 7 bases and J by 1 base, and 9 bases separated the two germline ends. The CDR3 loop reads CAITQRGTDTQYF. The CDR3 DNA sequence: TGTGCCATCACCCAGCGGGGCACAGATACGCAGTATTTT.

The chain uses TRBV4-1 and TRBJ2-6; TRBD2 agrees at 11 bases. The CDR3 covers 19 residues. The V gene end was trimmed by 2 bases and the J gene end by 2 bases; junction bases not matched to a gene: 8. Per the germline V gene, CDR1 is MGHRA and CDR2 is YSYEKL. As DNA, the CDR3 is TGCGCCAGCAGCCAAAACGCTGCTAGCGGGAGGACTGGGGCCAACGTCCTGACTTTC. This encodes CASSQNAASGRTGANVLTF.

The V gene is TRBV2, the J gene TRBJ2-1; 7 bases align to TRBD2. Germline trimming cut 4 bases from V and 10 bases from J; bases unmatched to any gene: 13. Looked up from germline, CDR1 is SNHLY and CDR2 is FYNNEI. CDR3 length: 15 amino acids. The CDR3 protein is CASSVSRELTGEQFF. The CDR3 region has the DNA TGTGCCAGCAGTGTCTCGCGGGAGTTAACTGGAGAGCAGTTCTTC.

The V call is TRBV27, the J call TRBJ1-4; 7 bases are shared with TRBD1. Looked up from germline, CDR1 is MNHEY and CDR2 is SMNVEV (reference sequence). CDR3 size: 14 residues. Losses at the gene ends were 4 bases for V and 8 bases for J; bases not matched to a gene: 7. The chain's CDR3 is CASSSQGFGEKLFF. CDR3 sequence (DNA): TGTGCCAGCAGTTCACAGGGGTTCGGGGAAAAACTGTTTTTT.

The rearrangement joins TRBV5-1 to TRBJ2-1; 9 nucleotides align to TRBD2. V shed 4 bases and J 4 bases; nucleotides not matched to a gene: 12. The germline V gene has CDR1 SGHRS and CDR2 YFSETQ. This CDR3 contains 17 residues. CDR3 DNA: TGCGCCAGCAGCGGGGGCCTAGCGGGGACCCTATACAATGAGCAGTTCTTC. Translation: CASSGGLAGTLYNEQFF. Using reference TRBV5-1 and TRBJ2-1 for the parts outside the CDR3, the full variable domain is KAGVTQTPRYLIKTRGQQVTLSCSPISGHRSVSWYQQTPGQGLQFLFEYFSETQRNKGNFPGRFSGRQFSNSRSEMNVSTLELGDSALYLCASSGGLAGTLYNEQFFGPGTRLTVL.

This chain uses TRBV6-2 or TRBV6-3 with TRBJ1-5, with 8 bases fitting TRBD1. CDR3 size: 15 residues. Germline CDR1 and CDR2: MNHEY and SVGEGT. V gave up 5 bases and J gave up 5 bases; unmatched junction bases: 8. The CDR3 nucleotides are TGTGCCAGCAGTCTCCGGACAGGGTACGATCAGCCCCAGCATTTT. Translated, it gives CASSLRTGYDQPQHF.

This sequence joins TRBV28 and TRBJ1-2; no reliable D call. The CDR3 spans 14 residues. Trimming removed 4 bases from V and 4 bases from J, with 13 bases in between. The germline V gene has CDR1 MDHEN and CDR2 SYDVKM. CDR3: CASSSSGRFYGYTF. In DNA form, the CDR3 reads TGTGCCAGCAGTTCGTCGGGGAGGTTCTATGGCTACACCTTC.

The CDR3 here is CASSYPGSDTQYF. As DNA, the CDR3 is TGTGCCAGCAGTTACCCGGGGTCCGATACGCAGTATTTT. The chain carries TRBV6-5 and TRBJ2-3; tentative D call: TRBD2 (5 bases). Germline assignment: CDR1 MNHEY and CDR2 SVGAGI. Trimming removed 2 bases at V and 6 bases at J, with 9 bases between. The CDR3 is 13 amino acids.

This rearrangement joins TRBV28 to TRBJ2-1; maybe TRBD1 (6 bases). Germline V lookup: CDR1 MDHEN, CDR2 SYDVKM. Trimming pared 4 bases from V and 2 bases from J, leaving 12 bases between. This CDR3 region has 15 residues. The CDR3 spells CASSSAGAPYNEQFF. CDR3 DNA: TGTGCCAGCAGTTCGGCAGGGGCACCCTACAATGAGCAGTTCTTC.

The chain links TRBV4-3 to TRBJ2-6, with D possibly being TRBD1 (6 bases). The V gene lost 0 bases and the J gene lost 7 bases, with 7 bases spanning the gap. Germline CDR1 is LGHNA and CDR2 is YSLEER. CDR3 length: 14 amino acids. The CDR3 is CASSQEGGANVLTF. CDR3 bases: TGCGCCAGCAGCCAAGAAGGGGGTGCCAACGTCCTGACTTTC.

The V gene is TRBV5-6, the J gene TRBJ2-7, with TRBD2 identical over 7 bases. The J segment lost 0 bases and the V segment lost 3 bases, leaving 9 bases of the junction unmatched. Germline CDR1 SGHDT, CDR2 YYEEEE. This CDR3 is 16 amino acids long. DNA of the CDR3: TGTGCCAGCAGCTCTCTATTCACTAGCGACTCCTACGAGCAGTACTTC. This sequence encodes CASSSLFTSDSYEQYF.

The V and J genes are TRBV20-1 and TRBJ2-7, with TRBD2 matching over 7 bases. The germline V gene has CDR1 DFQATT and CDR2 SNEGSKA (reference sequence). Trimming cost V 3 bases and J 0 bases; bases outside gene matches: 8. This CDR3 has 15 amino acids. The CDR3 spells CSASNLAVSSYEQYF. CDR3 in DNA: TGCAGTGCTAGTAACCTAGCGGTGAGCTCCTACGAGCAGTACTTC.

This chain connects TRBV4-1 to TRBJ2-1; possibly TRBD2 for D (6 bases). This CDR3 is 14 amino acids long. Germline V gene lookup returns CDR1 MGHRA and CDR2 YSYEKL. Between the trimmed V and J ends, which lost 0 bases and 6 bases, there was a span of 9 bases. CDR3 in DNA: TGCGCCAGCAGCCAAGACGGTAGCGGCAATGAGCAGTTCTTC. It is translated as CASSQDGSGNEQFF.

This chain joins TRBV27 and TRBJ1-5; TRBD1 is a possible D gene (5 bases). Germline V gives CDR1 MNHEY, CDR2 SMNVEV (reference sequence). V lost 3 bases to trimming and J lost 5 bases, with 11 bases between them. This CDR3 spans 14 amino acids. The CDR3 DNA sequence: TGTGCCAGCAGTTTTTGGGGAGGGGATCAGCCCCAGCATTTT. Its translation: CASSFWGGDQPQHF.